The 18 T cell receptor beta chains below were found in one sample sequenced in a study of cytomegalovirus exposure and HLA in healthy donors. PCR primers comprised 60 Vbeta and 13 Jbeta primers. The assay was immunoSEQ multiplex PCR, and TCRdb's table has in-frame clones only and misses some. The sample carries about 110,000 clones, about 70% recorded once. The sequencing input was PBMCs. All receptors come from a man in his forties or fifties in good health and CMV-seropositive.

The CDR3 coding sequence is TGTGCCAGCAGTTCTAAGTGGGACAGGAGATATAATCAGCCCCAGCATTTT. Protein product: CASSSKWDRRYNQPQHF. The J gene is TRBJ1-5, the V gene TRBV28, with 8 nucleotides matching TRBD1. This CDR3 comprises 17 residues. With V trimmed by 4 bases and J by 4 bases, 12 bases remained unmatched. Germline CDR1 MDHEN, CDR2 SYDVKM.

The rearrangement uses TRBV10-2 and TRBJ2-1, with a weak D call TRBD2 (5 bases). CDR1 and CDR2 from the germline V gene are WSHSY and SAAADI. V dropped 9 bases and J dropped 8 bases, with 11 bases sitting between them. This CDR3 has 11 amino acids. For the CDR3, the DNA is TGCGCCAGTCTTAGGGAGTATGAGCAGTTCTTC. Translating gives CASLREYEQFF.

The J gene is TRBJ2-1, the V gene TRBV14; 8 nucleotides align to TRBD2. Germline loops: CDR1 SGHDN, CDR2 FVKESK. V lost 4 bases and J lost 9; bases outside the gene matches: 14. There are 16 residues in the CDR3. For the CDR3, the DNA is TGTGCCAGCAGCCCGTGTAACGGGGGGGCCCCCTTTGAGCAGTTCTTC. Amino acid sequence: CASSPCNGGAPFEQFF.

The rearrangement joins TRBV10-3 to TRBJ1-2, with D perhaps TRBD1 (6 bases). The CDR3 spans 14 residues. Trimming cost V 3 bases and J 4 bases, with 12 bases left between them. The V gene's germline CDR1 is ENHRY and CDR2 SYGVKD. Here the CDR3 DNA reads TGTGCCATCAGTGAAGGAGGACAGTTCTATGGCTACACCTTC. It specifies CAISEGGQFYGYTF.

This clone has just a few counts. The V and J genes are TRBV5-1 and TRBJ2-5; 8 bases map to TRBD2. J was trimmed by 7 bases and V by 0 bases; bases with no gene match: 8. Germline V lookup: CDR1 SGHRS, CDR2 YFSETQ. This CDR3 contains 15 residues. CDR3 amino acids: CASSLVGTRSGTQYF. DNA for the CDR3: TGCGCCAGCAGCTTGGTCGGGACTAGGAGCGGGACCCAGTACTTC.

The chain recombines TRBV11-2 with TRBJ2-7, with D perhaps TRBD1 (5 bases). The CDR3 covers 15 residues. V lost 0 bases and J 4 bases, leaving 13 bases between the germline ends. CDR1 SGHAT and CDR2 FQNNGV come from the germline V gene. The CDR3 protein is CASSLDLVGVYEQYF. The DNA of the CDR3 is TGTGCCAGCAGCTTAGATTTAGTAGGGGTATACGAGCAGTACTTC.

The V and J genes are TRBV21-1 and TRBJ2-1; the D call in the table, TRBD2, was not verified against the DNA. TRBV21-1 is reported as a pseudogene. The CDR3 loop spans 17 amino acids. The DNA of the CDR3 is TGTGCCAGCAGCAGGGGACTAGCGGAGCCCTCCTACAATGAGCAGTTCTTC. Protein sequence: CASSRGLAEPSYNEQFF.

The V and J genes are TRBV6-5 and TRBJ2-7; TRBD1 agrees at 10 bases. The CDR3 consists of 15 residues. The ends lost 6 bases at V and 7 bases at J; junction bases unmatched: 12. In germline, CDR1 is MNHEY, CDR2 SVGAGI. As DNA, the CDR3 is TGTGCCAGCAGCTCTAGACAGGGGGCTTCGGGGGAGCAGTACTTC. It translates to CASSSRQGASGEQYF.

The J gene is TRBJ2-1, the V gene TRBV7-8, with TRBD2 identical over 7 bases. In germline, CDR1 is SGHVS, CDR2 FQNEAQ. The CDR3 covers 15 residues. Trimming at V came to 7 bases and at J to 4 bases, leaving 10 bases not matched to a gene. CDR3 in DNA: TGTGCCAGCACCACCTTCGGGGGGAGTTACAATGAGCAGTTCTTC. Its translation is CASTTFGGSYNEQFF.

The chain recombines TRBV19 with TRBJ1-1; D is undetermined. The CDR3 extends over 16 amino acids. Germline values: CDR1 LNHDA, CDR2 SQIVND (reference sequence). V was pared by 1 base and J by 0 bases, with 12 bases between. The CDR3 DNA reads TGTGCCAGTAGTATAGTTCGGGAATGGATGAACACTGAAGCTTTCTTT. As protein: CASSIVREWMNTEAFF.

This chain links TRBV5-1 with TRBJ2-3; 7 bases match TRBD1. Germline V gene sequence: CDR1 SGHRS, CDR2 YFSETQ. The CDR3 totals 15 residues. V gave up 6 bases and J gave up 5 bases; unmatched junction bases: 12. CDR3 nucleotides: TGCGCCAGCACCCCTACACCAGGGGGAAGAGATACGCAGTATTTT. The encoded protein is CASTPTPGGRDTQYF.

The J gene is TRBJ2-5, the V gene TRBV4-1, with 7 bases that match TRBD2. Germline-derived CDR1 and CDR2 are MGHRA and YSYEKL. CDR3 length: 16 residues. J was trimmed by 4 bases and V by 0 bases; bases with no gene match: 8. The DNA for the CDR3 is TGCGCCAGCAGCCAAGACCGGGGACTAAGGATAGAGACCCAGTACTTC. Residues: CASSQDRGLRIETQYF.

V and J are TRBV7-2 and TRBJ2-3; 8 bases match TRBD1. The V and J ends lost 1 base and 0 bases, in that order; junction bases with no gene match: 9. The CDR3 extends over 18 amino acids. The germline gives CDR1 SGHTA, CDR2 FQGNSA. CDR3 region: CASSLGQGRRASTDTQYF. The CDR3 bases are TGTGCCAGCAGCTTAGGACAGGGGCGCCGTGCTAGCACAGATACGCAGTATTTT.

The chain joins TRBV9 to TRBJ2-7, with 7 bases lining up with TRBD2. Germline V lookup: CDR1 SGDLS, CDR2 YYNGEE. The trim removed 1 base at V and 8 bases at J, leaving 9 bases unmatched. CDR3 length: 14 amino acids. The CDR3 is CASSVRPGEGKQYF. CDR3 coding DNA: TGTGCCAGCAGCGTACGCCCCGGGGAGGGCAAGCAGTACTTC.

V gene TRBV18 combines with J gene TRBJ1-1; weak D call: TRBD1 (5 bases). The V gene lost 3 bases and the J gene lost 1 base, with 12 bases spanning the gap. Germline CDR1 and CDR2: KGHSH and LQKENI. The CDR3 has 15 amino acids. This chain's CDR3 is CASSPRTRQNTEAFF. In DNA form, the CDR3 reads TGTGCCAGCTCACCTAGGACACGGCAGAACACTGAAGCTTTCTTT.

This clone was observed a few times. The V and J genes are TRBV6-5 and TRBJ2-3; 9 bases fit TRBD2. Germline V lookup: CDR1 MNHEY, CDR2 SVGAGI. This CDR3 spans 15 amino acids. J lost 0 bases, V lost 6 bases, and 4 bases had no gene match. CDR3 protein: CASSLAGASTDTQYF. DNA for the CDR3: TGTGCCAGCAGCTTAGCGGGAGCTAGCACAGATACGCAGTATTTT.

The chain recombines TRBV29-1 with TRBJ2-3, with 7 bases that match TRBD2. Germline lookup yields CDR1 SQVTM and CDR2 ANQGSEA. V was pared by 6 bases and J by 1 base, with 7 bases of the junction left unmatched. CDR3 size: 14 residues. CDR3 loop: CSVGTSAGTDTQYF. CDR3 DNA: TGCAGCGTCGGTACTAGCGCCGGCACAGATACGCAGTATTTT.

CDR3 in DNA: TGTGCCAGCAGTGACTCTATAGCTATCCGTGCTGATAGCAATCAGCCCCAGCATTTT. Translation: CASSDSIAIRADSNQPQHF. This rearrangement joins TRBV6-4 to TRBJ1-5; D is unclear. The CDR3 loop spans 19 amino acids. Germline CDR1 is MRHNA and CDR2 is SNTAGT. Trimming shortened V by 0 bases and J by 0 bases, and 18 bases separated the two germline ends.